This entry lists 22 T cell receptor beta chains sequenced from one sample in a study of T cells in localized non-small cell lung cancer. The table came from immunoSEQ multiplex PCR; TCRdb's copy has only in-frame clones and leaves some out. Among around 33,000 clones, roughly 82% were seen once, and the ten largest hold around a sixth. The material sequenced was peripheral blood, taken before any cancer treatment. The receptors shown here come from an older male donor with stage III squamous cell lung carcinoma.

The chain is built from TRBV19 and TRBJ2-3; perhaps TRBD2 as D (6 bases). Germline V gene lookup returns CDR1 LNHDA and CDR2 SQIVND (reference sequence). CDR3 length: 17 residues. Trimming took 3 bases from V and 1 from J, leaving 17 bases between them. The CDR3 coding sequence is TGTGCCAGTAGTATTTTTATGGGGGGAGTAGGCACAGATACGCAGTATTTT. Translation: CASSIFMGGVGTDTQYF. The whole variable domain, filled in from reference TRBV19 and TRBJ2-3, reads DGGITQSPKYLFRKEGQNVTLSCEQNLNHDAMYWYRQDPGQGLRLIYYSQIVNDFQKGDIAEGYSVSREKKESFPLTVTSAQKNPTAFYLCASSIFMGGVGTDTQYFGPGTRLTVL.

The sample holds one count of this clone. The chain couples TRBV5-1 to TRBJ2-6, with TRBD1 as a possible D gene (6 bases). Germline assignment: CDR1 SGHRS and CDR2 YFSETQ. The CDR3 covers 15 residues. Deletions cut 0 bases from V and 4 bases from J, with 8 bases between. The CDR3 reads CASSLDRVGANVLTF. The CDR3 DNA reads as TGCGCCAGCAGCTTGGACAGGGTCGGGGCCAACGTCCTGACTTTC.

The chain employs TRBV7-9 and TRBJ2-7; 8 bases are shared with TRBD1. This CDR3 spans 14 amino acids. Per germline, CDR1 SEHNR and CDR2 FQNEAQ (reference sequence). J was trimmed by 3 bases and V by 3 bases; bases with no gene match: 4. CDR3 in amino acids: CASSLAGQVYEQYF. The CDR3 DNA reads TGTGCCAGCAGCTTGGCGGGACAGGTCTACGAGCAGTACTTC.

The chain carries TRBV7-9 and TRBJ2-1; D tentatively fits TRBD1 or TRBD2 (5 bases each). Germline V gene sequence: CDR1 SEHNR, CDR2 FQNEAQ (reference sequence). Trimming took off 5 bases at V and 4 bases at J, with 15 bases between the two ends. The CDR3 is 15 residues long. In DNA, the CDR3 is TGTGCCAGCAGCCCTCAAACGGGGCAGTACAATGAGCAGTTCTTC. Protein sequence: CASSPQTGQYNEQFF.

The V and J genes are TRBV2 and TRBJ1-4, with unresolved D. The germline V gene has CDR1 SNHLY and CDR2 FYNNEI. This CDR3 has 14 residues. Trimming took off 2 bases at V and 3 bases at J, with 7 bases between the two ends. The CDR3 sequence is CASSEWWANEKLFF. CDR3 coding DNA: TGTGCCAGCAGTGAATGGTGGGCTAATGAAAAACTGTTTTTT.

This chain links TRBV18 with TRBJ1-1, with a possible D match to TRBD1 (6 bases). Trimming took off 6 bases at V and 7 bases at J, with 15 bases between the two ends. Germline V CDR1 and CDR2: KGHSH, LQKENI. There are 13 residues in the CDR3. The CDR3 protein is CASSSGGGSEAFF. DNA of the CDR3: TGTGCCAGCTCGTCCGGAGGGGGTAGTGAAGCTTTCTTT. Full variable domain (remainder filled in from reference TRBV18 and TRBJ1-1): NAGVMQNPRHLVRRRGQEARLRCSPMKGHSHVYWYRQLPEEGLKFMVYLQKENIIDESGMPKERFSAEFPKEGPSILRIQQVVRGDSAAYFCASSSGGGSEAFFGQGTRLTVV.

The chain combines TRBV30 with TRBJ1-4, with 10 bases lining up with TRBD1. Germline V gene lookup returns CDR1 GTSNPN and CDR2 SVGIG (reference sequence). Losses at the gene ends were 3 bases for V and 8 bases for J; bases not matched to a gene: 6. The CDR3 contains 14 residues. CDR3 sequence: CAWSGTGVGEKLFF. CDR3 DNA: TGTGCCTGGAGCGGGACAGGGGTTGGCGAAAAACTGTTTTTT. The whole variable domain, filled in from reference TRBV30 and TRBJ1-4, reads SQTIHQWPATLVQPVGSPLSLECTVEGTSNPNLYWYRQAAGRGLQLLFYSVGIGQISSEVPQNLSASRPQDRQFILSSKKLLLSDSGFYLCAWSGTGVGEKLFFGSGTQLSVL.

The gene calls are TRBV7-9 and TRBJ2-1; D remains ambiguous. Germline values: CDR1 SEHNR, CDR2 FQNEAQ (reference sequence). V was trimmed by 2 bases and J by 0 bases, leaving 5 bases between them. The CDR3 covers 14 residues. CDR3 bases: TGTGCCAGCAGCTTATCAAGCTCCTACAATGAGCAGTTCTTC. Its translation is CASSLSSSYNEQFF.

The chain recombines TRBV5-1 with TRBJ1-4; possibly TRBD1 for D (5 bases). This CDR3 spans 15 amino acids. Germline CDR1 is SGHRS and CDR2 is YFSETQ. V lost 1 base and J lost 5, with 12 bases in between. The DNA of the CDR3 is TGCGCCAGCAGCTTGACCGGGACTCTAAATGAAAAACTGTTTTTT. It specifies CASSLTGTLNEKLFF.

V usage is TRBV10-3 and J usage is TRBJ2-1; 9 positions match TRBD2. V gave up 7 bases and J gave up 4 bases; unmatched junction bases: 8. In germline, CDR1 is ENHRY, CDR2 SYGVKD. This CDR3 region has 15 residues. The CDR3 region is CAINAASGTYNEQFF. DNA of the CDR3: TGTGCCATCAATGCGGCTAGCGGGACTTACAATGAGCAGTTCTTC.

This rearrangement joins TRBV15 to TRBJ1-5; unclear D gene. Trimming pared 4 bases from V and 6 bases from J, leaving 22 bases between. This CDR3 is built from 17 residues. Germline assignment: CDR1 LNHNV and CDR2 YYDKDF (reference sequence). CDR3 residues: CATSIGRVGSLGQPQHF. CDR3 in DNA: TGTGCCACCAGCATCGGAAGGGTAGGGAGTCTTGGTCAGCCCCAGCATTTT. Full variable domain (outside the CDR3, taken from reference TRBV15 and TRBJ1-5): DAMVIQNPRYQVTQFGKPVTLSCSQTLNHNVMYWYQQKSSQAPKLLFHYYDKDFNNEADTPDNFQSRRPNTSFCFLDIRSPGLGDTAMYLCATSIGRVGSLGQPQHFGDGTRLSIL.

The chain couples TRBV6-5 to TRBJ1-2; TRBD1 matches 7 bases. V was clipped by 0 bases and J by 2 bases; unmatched bases: 0. The germline gives CDR1 MNHEY, CDR2 SVGAGI. This CDR3 region has 14 residues. CDR3 nucleotides: TGTGCCAGCAGTTACTCGACAGGGAACTATGGCTACACCTTC. Residues: CASSYSTGNYGYTF.

This clone was seen only a few times. The rearrangement uses TRBV7-6 and TRBJ1-3, with D hard to call. Trimming took 5 bases from V and 0 from J, leaving 5 bases between them. Germline-derived CDR1 and CDR2 are SGHVS and FNYEAQ. This CDR3 comprises 13 residues. The CDR3 sequence: CASSRNSGNTIYF. CDR3 nucleotides: TGTGCCAGCAGCCGTAACTCTGGAAACACCATATATTTT.

As regards this clone: The same CDR3 is also encoded by other DNA sequences in this sample. V is TRBV19 and J is TRBJ2-7; 7 bases are a match to TRBD2. Per germline, CDR1 LNHDA and CDR2 SQIVND (reference sequence). The CDR3 is 15 amino acids. Trimming removed 1 base from V and 3 bases from J; junction bases left unmatched: 6. The CDR3 bases are TGTGCCAGTAGTATAGTGGGGGGAGGGCGCTACGAGCAGTACTTC. This encodes CASSIVGGGRYEQYF.

This clone was picked up a small number of times. The chain employs TRBV9 and TRBJ2-1; D unclear. V dropped 0 bases and J dropped 8 bases, with 12 bases sitting between them. Germline loops: CDR1 SGDLS, CDR2 YYNGEE. CDR3 length: 14 residues. Written as DNA, the CDR3 is TGTGCCAGCAGCGTAGTCGGTATTGGGGATGAGCAGTTCTTC. As protein: CASSVVGIGDEQFF.

The rearrangement links TRBV11-2 to TRBJ2-1; D might be TRBD1 (5 bases). The V and J ends lost 5 bases and 8 bases respectively, with 10 bases between them. Per germline, CDR1 SGHAT and CDR2 FQNNGV. This CDR3 region has 12 residues. The CDR3 DNA reads as TGTGCCAGCAGCGAACCCAGGGATGAGCAGTTCTTC. Its protein is CASSEPRDEQFF.

This clone showed up just a few times. The rearrangement uses TRBV5-1 and TRBJ2-1, with 7 nucleotides matching TRBD1. Germline V lookup: CDR1 SGHRS, CDR2 YFSETQ. This CDR3 contains 12 residues. Trimming at V came to 4 bases and at J to 15 bases, leaving 10 bases not matched to a gene. For the CDR3, the DNA is TGCGCCAGCAGCCGGACAGGTGGGGACGCGTTCTTC. Residues: CASSRTGGDAFF.

The sample holds a few counts of this clone. The J gene is TRBJ1-2, the V gene TRBV29-1; 10 bases are a match to TRBD1. Losses at the gene ends were 5 bases for V and 7 bases for J; bases not matched to a gene: 7. The CDR3 consists of 13 residues. The V gene's germline CDR1 is SQVTM and CDR2 ANQGSEA. The CDR3 bases are TGCAGCGTTTGGACAGGGGGTATGGGTGGCTACACCTTC. Amino acid sequence: CSVWTGGMGGYTF.

The chain is built from TRBV6-1 and TRBJ1-1, with unresolved D. V was trimmed by 5 bases and J by 1 base, leaving 11 bases between them. The length of the CDR3 is 14 residues. CDR1 and CDR2 from the germline V gene are MNHNS and SASEGT. This chain's CDR3 is CASSFSDGNTEAFF. The DNA for the CDR3 is TGTGCCAGCAGTTTTTCGGATGGGAACACTGAAGCTTTCTTT.

The chain combines TRBV6-1 with TRBJ2-2; D is possibly TRBD1 or TRBD2 (5 bases each). The CDR3 is 15 residues long. CDR1 is MNHNS and CDR2 is SASEGT in the germline V gene. V was cut by 5 bases and J by 0 bases, with 10 bases left in between. CDR3 coding DNA: TGTGCCAGCAGTAAGGGACGTTCGAACACCGGGGAGCTGTTTTTT. It is translated as CASSKGRSNTGELFF.

The rearrangement joins TRBV18 to TRBJ2-1, with 8 bases identical to TRBD2. The CDR3 consists of 19 residues. Germline V lookup: CDR1 KGHSH, CDR2 LQKENI. Germline trimming cut 1 base from V and 1 base from J; bases unmatched to any gene: 12. The CDR3, as DNA: TGTGCCAGCTCACCACGGGCCAGCGGGGGAGCCCCATCCTACAATGAGCAGTTCTTC. Translation gives CASSPRASGGAPSYNEQFF.

This chain links TRBV2 with TRBJ2-3; D perhaps matches TRBD1 (6 bases). Germline loops: CDR1 SNHLY, CDR2 FYNNEI. V gave up 10 bases and J gave up 5 bases, with 19 bases separating them. This CDR3 spans 14 amino acids. Here the CDR3 reads CATAHRDSEDTQYF. The CDR3 DNA is TGTGCCACCGCCCACAGGGATTCAGAAGATACGCAGTATTTT.